The 14 T cell receptor beta chains reported below all come from one sample, sequenced in a study of spatial heterogeneity in lung cancer (dated by TCRdb to between 2018 and 2021). The intended sense of this specimen's time point label: sample taken at primary tumor resection. TCR sequencing used whole RNA extracted from tumor and nontumor lung tissue, or from cryopreserved PBMC samples, without cell sorting. The library was made by 5' RACE. Instrument used: NextSeq 500. In-frame beta chains were kept once TCRdb had trimmed the public reads at Q25 with fastp and called clones with MiXCR. Under each unique CDR3 protein, matching rows form one entry showing the most common genes and DNA. The sample profile shows 28,000 or so distinct CDR3 sequences; around 13% of them were found once. Roughly 24% of the sample belongs to the ten largest clones. Sample: PBMCs, taken at surgery. These TCRs come from a female donor with early-stage non-small cell lung cancer.

Many counts were recorded for this clonotype. The chain is built from TRBV20-1 and TRBJ1-1; D possibly corresponds to TRBD1 (5 bases). Germline V gives CDR1 DFQATT, CDR2 SNEGSKA (reference sequence). V was trimmed by 2 bases and J by 11 bases, leaving 18 bases between them. The CDR3 has 13 residues. Here the CDR3 reads CSARNLAGTEAFF. CDR3 DNA sequence: TGCAGTGCTAGAAACCTAGCAGGGACGGAGGCTTTCTTT.

This clonotype was seen a handful of times. The rearrangement uses TRBV4-1 and TRBJ1-3; 8 bases fit TRBD1. This CDR3 has 14 residues. J lost 8 bases, V lost 5 bases, and 8 bases had no gene match. The germline V gene encodes CDR1 MGHRA and CDR2 YSYEKL. The CDR3 region has the DNA TGCGCCAGCAGCTTGCAGGGGGCCTCGGACACCATATATTTT. Amino acid sequence: CASSLQGASDTIYF.

This chain uses TRBV24-1 with TRBJ1-4; D is unclear. V was pared by 9 bases and J by 4 bases, with 14 bases between. The CDR3 has 14 amino acids. The V gene's germline CDR1 is KGHDR and CDR2 SFDVKD. The CDR3 bases are TGTGCCACCCCAATCGGGCAGAATAATGAAAAACTGTTTTTT. Translating it yields CATPIGQNNEKLFF.

The chain has TRBV7-6 and TRBJ2-1, with D possibly TRBD2 on 6 matching bases. CDR3 size: 13 residues. Trimming took 1 base from V and 7 from J, leaving 8 bases between them. The V gene's germline CDR1 is SGHVS and CDR2 FNYEAQ. The CDR3 protein is CASSLGLGNEQFF. The CDR3 DNA sequence: TGTGCCAGCAGCTTAGGACTAGGGAATGAGCAGTTCTTC.

This clonotype was detected many times. The V gene is TRBV10-3, the J gene TRBJ2-1, with TRBD1 matching over 8 bases. The trim removed 3 bases at V and 5 bases at J, leaving 9 bases unmatched. Looked up from germline, CDR1 is ENHRY and CDR2 is SYGVKD. The CDR3 runs 16 residues. In DNA, the CDR3 is TGTGCCATCAGTGATACCATGGGACAGGTAAACAATGAGCAGTTCTTC. Translation gives CAISDTMGQVNNEQFF.

The chain is built from TRBV9 and TRBJ2-1; the match to TRBD2 covers 7 bases. The CDR3 loop spans 17 amino acids. The V gene's germline CDR1 is SGDLS and CDR2 YYNGEE. Germline trimming cut 4 bases from V and 6 bases from J; bases unmatched to any gene: 16. The CDR3 nucleotides are TGTGCCAGCAGCCCAGCCCGCGCGGGAGTAAAAGGCAATGAGCAGTTCTTC. Translated, it gives CASSPARAGVKGNEQFF.

On this clonotype: A single base separates this from a much larger clone, so it may be a read error. The rearrangement uses TRBV28 and TRBJ1-2, with 8 nucleotides matching TRBD1. This CDR3 region has 15 residues. Germline loops: CDR1 MDHEN, CDR2 SYDVKM. CDR3 sequence: CASGLTGDGYGGYTF. The CDR3 bases are TGTGCCAGCGGTTTGACAGGGGATGGGTATGGTGGCTACACCTTC.

This clonotype is labeled medium-sized. The chain is built from TRBV11-2 and TRBJ2-1; 8 bases are shared with TRBD2. Germline CDR1 reads SGHAT; CDR2 reads FQNNGV. V gave up 4 bases and J gave up 13 bases; unmatched junction bases: 3. There are 11 residues in the CDR3. CDR3 sequence reads: CASSYGGAQFF. The CDR3 DNA is TGTGCCAGCAGCTACGGGGGGGCTCAGTTCTTC.

Regarding this clonotype: At one boundary the junction diverges from the germline segment, which might be a read error. CDR3 sequence reads: CASSQFTGQGGNGQFF. The CDR3 DNA is TGCGCCAGCAGTCAATTTACGGGACAGGGCGGCAATGGGCAGTTCTTC. The rearrangement uses TRBV23-1 and TRBJ2-1; 9 bases line up with TRBD1. TRBV23-1 falls under the ORF class, with uncertain function. CDR3 length: 16 amino acids.

This clonotype was found many times. The V and J genes are TRBV25-1 and TRBJ2-5, with 8 nucleotides matching TRBD1. Unmatched junction bases numbered 8, after V lost 6 bases and J lost 5 bases. The CDR3 has 14 amino acids. The germline CDR1 and CDR2 sequences are MGHDK and SYGVNS. DNA for the CDR3: TGTGCCAGCAGACCGACAGGGGCGGGTGAGACCCAGTACTTC. This translates into CASRPTGAGETQYF.

This clonotype was picked up many times. The chain joins TRBV5-1 to TRBJ2-1, with D possibly being TRBD2 (6 bases). The CDR3 extends over 12 amino acids. V was clipped by 0 bases and J by 10 bases, with 8 bases between them. From germline, CDR1 is SGHRS and CDR2 YFSETQ. CDR3 DNA sequence: TGCGCCAGCAGCTTGGGCGGGACCGAGCAGTTCTTC. Amino acids: CASSLGGTEQFF.

The chain employs TRBV3-1 and TRBJ1-6, with 7 bases aligning to TRBD1. Germline loops: CDR1 LGHDT, CDR2 YNNKEL (reference sequence). Germline trimming cut 4 bases from V and 6 bases from J; bases unmatched to any gene: 3. The CDR3 runs to 14 residues. The CDR3 is CASSPHRGNSPLHF. Written as DNA, the CDR3 is TGTGCCAGCAGCCCTCACAGGGGTAATTCACCCCTCCACTTT.

V and J are TRBV7-8 and TRBJ2-1; 8 bases are a match to TRBD1. V lost 5 bases, J lost 2 bases, and 11 bases stayed unmatched. The germline V gene has CDR1 SGHVS and CDR2 FQNEAQ. The CDR3 has 17 amino acids. The CDR3 loop is CASSTRVPGQAYNEQFF. CDR3 in DNA: TGTGCCAGCAGCACAAGGGTCCCGGGACAGGCCTACAATGAGCAGTTCTTC.

The chain combines TRBV5-4 with TRBJ2-7, with D perhaps matching TRBD2 (6 bases). Germline V CDR1 and CDR2: SGHNT, YYREEE (reference sequence). Deletions cut 4 bases from V and 5 bases from J, with 13 bases between. The CDR3 contains 13 residues. For the CDR3, the DNA is TGTGCCAGCAGCGCAATTGGAGGGGACGAGCAGTACGTC. It is translated as CASSAIGGDEQYV.